This T cell receptor beta chain originates from a study of blood T cell repertoires in COVID-19. Turning to the study itself: The cDNA or gDNA used as material had been derived from T cells, B-cell-depleted T cells, or PBMCs.

The CDR3 contains 16 residues. In germline, CDR1 is MDHEN, CDR2 SYDVKM. V gave up 3 bases and J gave up 3 bases; unmatched junction bases: 6. Authors' data handling: Cell counts per sample came from amplifying reference gene primers. The repertoire was sequenced with immunoSEQ multiplex PCR; TCRdb's copy has only in-frame clones and lacks some. V and J calls and clone size are as listed in that table; D and trimming were resolved from the DNA. The sample contains about 93,000 clones, 80% of which appear only once. The sequencing sample was made of peripheral blood. J is TRBJ2-5 and V is TRBV28; 11 bases match TRBD2. This receptor was obtained from a human donor in a cohort sampled during active COVID-19. For the CDR3, the DNA is TGTGCCAGCAGTTTCTACGGGACTAGCGGTGAAGAGACCCAGTACTTC. Protein: CASSFYGTSGEETQYF.